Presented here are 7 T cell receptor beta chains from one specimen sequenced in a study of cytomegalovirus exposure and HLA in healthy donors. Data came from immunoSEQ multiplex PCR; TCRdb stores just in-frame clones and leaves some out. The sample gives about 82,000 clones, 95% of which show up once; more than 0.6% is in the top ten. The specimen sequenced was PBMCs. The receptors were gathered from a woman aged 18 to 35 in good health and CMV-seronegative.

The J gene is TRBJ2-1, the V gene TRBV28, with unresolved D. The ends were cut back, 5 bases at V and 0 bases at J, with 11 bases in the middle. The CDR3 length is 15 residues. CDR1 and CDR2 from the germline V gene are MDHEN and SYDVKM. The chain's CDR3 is CASSPPKSSYNEQFF. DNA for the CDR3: TGTGCCAGCAGTCCTCCTAAGAGCTCCTACAATGAGCAGTTCTTC.

Written as DNA, the CDR3 is TGCGCCAGCAGCCAAGAATCGAGTAGCTCTGATACGCAGTATTTT. It translates to CASSQESSSSDTQYF. The V gene is TRBV4-3, the J gene TRBJ2-3; no clear D gene. The V end was cut by 0 bases, the J end by 6 bases, with 13 bases between. The CDR3 consists of 15 residues. Germline-derived CDR1 and CDR2 are LGHNA and YSLEER.

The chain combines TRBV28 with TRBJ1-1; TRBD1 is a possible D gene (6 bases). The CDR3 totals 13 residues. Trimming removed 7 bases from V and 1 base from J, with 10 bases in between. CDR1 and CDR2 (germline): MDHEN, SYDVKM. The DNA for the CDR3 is TGTGCCAGCACCCAGGACAGGAACACTGAAGCTTTCTTT. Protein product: CASTQDRNTEAFF.

The CDR3 bases are TGTGCCAGCAGCTTAGGCGGCAAGCAAACCTACGAGCAGTACTTC. Protein product: CASSLGGKQTYEQYF. The V and J genes are TRBV7-9 and TRBJ2-7; D not resolved. V was trimmed by 1 base and J by 2 bases, leaving 12 bases between them. CDR3 length equals 15 residues. Germline loops: CDR1 SEHNR, CDR2 FQNEAQ (reference sequence).

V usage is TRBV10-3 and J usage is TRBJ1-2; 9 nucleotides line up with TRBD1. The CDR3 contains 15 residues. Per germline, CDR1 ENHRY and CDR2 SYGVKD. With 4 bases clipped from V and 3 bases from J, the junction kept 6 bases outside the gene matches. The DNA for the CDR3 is TGTGCCATCAGTGGGAGGAACAGGGGGCACTATGGCTACACCTTC. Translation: CAISGRNRGHYGYTF.

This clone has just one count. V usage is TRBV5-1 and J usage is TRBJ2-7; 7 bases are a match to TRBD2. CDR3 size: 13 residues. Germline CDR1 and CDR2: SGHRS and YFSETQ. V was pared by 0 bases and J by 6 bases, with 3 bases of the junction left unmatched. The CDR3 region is CASSLAAGREQYF. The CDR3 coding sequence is TGCGCCAGCAGCTTGGCAGCGGGGCGCGAGCAGTACTTC.

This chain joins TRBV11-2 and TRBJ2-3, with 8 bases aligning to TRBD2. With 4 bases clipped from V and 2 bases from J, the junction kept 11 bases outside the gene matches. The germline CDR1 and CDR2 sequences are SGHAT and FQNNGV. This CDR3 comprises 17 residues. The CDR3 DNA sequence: TGTGCCAGCAGCTCGGGCGCGGGAGGTTTCAACACAGATACGCAGTATTTT. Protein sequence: CASSSGAGGFNTDTQYF.